This is a list of T cell receptor beta chains from one sample in a study of blood T cell repertoires in COVID-19. The assay was immunoSEQ multiplex PCR, and TCRdb's table has in-frame clones only and misses some. The data hold 200,000 or so clones, with about four fifths observed a single time. Sample: PBMCs or T cells enriched from blood (not recorded which). These receptors all come from a woman between 40 and 55 years old with acute COVID-19. Both conserved end residues are part of each CDR3. A D gene is named only where the DNA matches it firmly. Where a row states a size, it is once, few, many or the class of an expanded clone; other rows omit it.

D gene | J gene | clone size | V gene | CDR3 DNA | CDR3 protein
NA | TRBJ1-2 | NA | TRBV10-3 | TGTGCCATCAGTGAGTTGGAGGGGAATGATGGCTACACCTTC | CAISELEGNDGYTF
NA | TRBJ2-7 | NA | TRBV7-2 | TGTGCCAGCAGACAGGGAGCGGACTACGAGCAGTACTTC | CASRQGADYEQYF
NA | TRBJ2-7 | once | TRBV3-1/TRBV3-2 | TGTGCCAGCAGCCCCGCTATGAGCGTCAGAGGGGAGCAGTACTTC | CASSPAMSVRGEQYF
NA | TRBJ1-1 | NA | TRBV27 | TGTGCCAGCAGTTTATCGTCCGGAGTGAACACTGAAGCTTTCTTT | CASSLSSGVNTEAFF
NA | TRBJ1-6 | NA | TRBV3-1/TRBV3-2 | TGTGCCAGCAGCCCTAGGACAGACTCACCCCTCCACTTT | CASSPRTDSPLHF
TRBD1 | TRBJ2-7 | once | TRBV29-1 | TGCAGCGTCAAAACCGGGACAGGGAGTAACTACGAGCAGTACTTC | CSVKTGTGSNYEQYF
NA | TRBJ1-1 | NA | TRBV2 | TGTGCCAGCAATTTTATGGGCGAGAACACTGAAGCTTTCTTT | CASNFMGENTEAFF
TRBD1 | TRBJ1-1 | NA | TRBV3-1/TRBV3-2 | TGTGCCAGCAGCCTGGACAGGGGGCGCGTGAGCACTGAAGCTTTCTTT | CASSLDRGRVSTEAFF
NA | TRBJ2-1 | NA | TRBV5-1 | TGCGCCAGCAGCTTAAGCGTGGAAGTTCGGTACAATCAGCAGTTCTTC | CASSLSVEVRYNQQFF
NA | TRBJ2-1 | NA | TRBV5-1 | TGCGCCAGCAGCCCCGACATCTCCTACAATGAGCAGTTCTTC | CASSPDISYNEQFF
TRBD1 | TRBJ2-1 | NA | TRBV7-9 | TGTGCCAGCACCTTTTCCCGAATCCGGGACAGGTACTACAATGAGCAGTTCTTC | CASTFSRIRDRYYNEQFF
TRBD1 | TRBJ2-5 | NA | TRBV7-9 | TGTGCCAGCAGCCCCCGGACAGGGGAAGAGACCCAGTACTTC | CASSPRTGEETQYF
TRBD1 | TRBJ2-4 | NA | TRBV5-1 | TGCGCCAGCAGCCCCTTTAGGGGGCTCAACATTCAGTACTTC | CASSPFRGLNIQYF
NA | TRBJ2-1 | once | TRBV7-2 | TGTGCCAGCAGCTTGTACCGGACAGCCAATGAGCAGTTCTTC | CASSLYRTANEQFF
NA | TRBJ1-1 | NA | TRBV3-1/TRBV3-2 | TGTGCCAGCAGCCAAATCCCGGGGAGCACTGAAGCTTTCTTT | CASSQIPGSTEAFF
NA | TRBJ2-2 | NA | TRBV7-9 | TGTGCCAGCACCCTACAGGGTCAAACGAACACCGGGGAGCTGTTTTTT | CASTLQGQTNTGELFF
NA | TRBJ1-2 | few | TRBV29-1 | TGCAGCGTGAAGGGACATCCGATCTACGGCTACACCTTC | CSVKGHPIYGYTF
NA | TRBJ2-1 | NA | TRBV30 | TGTGCCTGGAGGGGACTGGGTTACAATGAGCAGTTCTTC | CAWRGLGYNEQFF
NA | TRBJ1-4 | NA | TRBV28 | TGTGCCAGCAGTCCTCCGGGGGGATCAACTAATGAAAAACTGTTTTTT | CASSPPGGSTNEKLFF
TRBD1 | TRBJ1-2 | once | TRBV10-2 | TGCGCCAGCAGTGAGTCAGGGGACAGGAACTATGGCTACACCTTC | CASSESGDRNYGYTF
NA | TRBJ1-2 | few | TRBV6-5 | TGTGCCAGCAGTTACTCCCGGTCTTCCTATGGCTACACCTTC | CASSYSRSSYGYTF
TRBD2 | TRBJ2-1 | NA | TRBV3-1/TRBV3-2 | TGTGCCAGCAGAACTAGCGGGGGGCGAACTAATGAGCAGTTCTTC | CASRTSGGRTNEQFF
TRBD1 | TRBJ2-7 | NA | TRBV6-5 | TGTGCCAGCAGTTCCCCGGACAGGGGTCTATACGAGCAGTACTTC | CASSSPDRGLYEQYF
TRBD1 | TRBJ2-2 | NA | TRBV2 | TGTGCCAGGTCCGGGACAGGGGGTCTCACCGGGGAGCTGTTTTTT | CARSGTGGLTGELFF
TRBD1 | TRBJ1-5 | NA | TRBV7-2 | TGTGCTAGTACCCCCGGACAGGGGGTCAATCAGCCCCAGCATTTT | CASTPGQGVNQPQHF
TRBD2 | TRBJ2-1 | NA | TRBV7-3 | TGTGCCAGCAGCCCTAGCGGGAGACCTTACAATGAGCAGTTCTTC | CASSPSGRPYNEQFF
NA | TRBJ2-5 | NA | TRBV6-6 | TGTGCCAGCAGTTACTCGGCGGCCCCGGAGACCCAGTACTTC | CASSYSAAPETQYF
NA | TRBJ2-3 | NA | TRBV2 | TGTGCCAGCAGCGCGGACAACACAGATACGCAGTATTTT | CASSADNTDTQYF
TRBD2 | TRBJ2-1 | NA | TRBV11-2 | TGTGCCAGCAGCTTAGTTCTGGGACTAGCGGGAAACAATGAGCAGTTCTTC | CASSLVLGLAGNNEQFF
NA | TRBJ2-6 | NA | TRBV3-1/TRBV3-2 | TGTGCCAGCAGCCAAGGTTGGCCAGGGGGACTCCGGGGCTCTGGGGCCAACGTCCTGACTTTC | CASSQGWPGGLRGSGANVLTF
TRBD1 | TRBJ2-3 | few | TRBV3-1/TRBV3-2 | TGTGCCAGCTCAAGCACAGGGGGAACAGGGACAGTTAGCACAGATACGCAGTATTTT | CASSSTGGTGTVSTDTQYF
TRBD2 | TRBJ2-1 | NA | TRBV3-1/TRBV3-2 | TGTGCCAGCAGCCCCTGGACTAGCGGGAGTTTAAATGAGCAGTTCTTC | CASSPWTSGSLNEQFF
TRBD1 | TRBJ2-3 | once | TRBV4-2 | TGTGCCAGCAGCCAAGAACGCGGGACAGGGGGATCAGATACGCAGTATTTT | CASSQERGTGGSDTQYF
NA | TRBJ1-1 | NA | TRBV10-3 | TGTGCCATCAGGGGCAGGGAGGCCACTGAAGCTTTCTTT | CAIRGREATEAFF
NA | TRBJ2-3 | NA | TRBV6-1 | TGTGCCAGCAGTGAAAGAGGGAAGAGCACAGATACGCAGTATTTT | CASSERGKSTDTQYF
NA | TRBJ1-5 | NA | TRBV4-2 | TGTGCCAGCAGCCCCAAGGGAGGGTTGGAGCCCCAGCATTTT | CASSPKGGLEPQHF
NA | TRBJ1-4 | once | TRBV7-6 | TGTGCCAGCAGCCAGGGTCCTGCAGGGGATGAAAAACTGTTTTTT | CASSQGPAGDEKLFF
TRBD2 | TRBJ2-1 | NA | TRBV7-2 | TGTGCCAGCAGCTTCCAGACTAGCGGGGGGCCGATTGCCTACAATGAGCAGTTCTTC | CASSFQTSGGPIAYNEQFF
TRBD2 | TRBJ2-3 | NA | TRBV13 | TGTGCCAGCTCCGGGACTAGTGACACAGTGCAGGATACGCAGTATTTT | CASSGTSDTVQDTQYF
NA | TRBJ1-1 | once | TRBV4-3 | TGCGCCAGCAGGTTCGAGGACACCTTGAACACTGAAGCTTTCTTT | CASRFEDTLNTEAFF
NA | TRBJ1-2 | NA | TRBV24-1 | TGTGCCACCAGTGCTCTCTCAGGGATCGGCTACACCTTC | CATSALSGIGYTF
TRBD1 | TRBJ1-2 | once | TRBV19 | TGTGCCAGTAGACGGGACAGGGGTTATGGCTACACCTTC | CASRRDRGYGYTF
NA | TRBJ2-1 | NA | TRBV2 | TGTGCCAGCACCCGAGAGGGGGGGGTTAATGAGCAGTTCTTC | CASTREGGVNEQFF
NA | TRBJ1-1 | NA | TRBV13 | TGTGCCAGCGGCAGGACAAACACTGAAGCTTTCTTT | CASGRTNTEAFF